This TCR beta chain was profiled in a study of monozygotic twins with inflammatory bowel disease (dated by TCRdb to between 2018 and 2021). About the full investigation: The full study comprised around 28 monozygotic twin pairs: nine German pairs (four IBD-concordant, five IBD-discordant) and 19 IBD-discordant Danish pairs. The search for disease-associated traits relied mainly on comparing IBD patients with their genetically identical healthy co-twins within discordant pairs. Each individual had, on average, about 151 000 unique TCRalpha sequences and 181 000 unique TCRbeta sequences available for analysis.

What the research found in general, with its limitations: The analysis was unable to tell apart different T cell subtypes. Because patients were on differing immunosuppressive treatments, the repertoires may have picked up extra background noise and inter-individual variability. Concordant and discordant twins showed no difference in repertoire similarity, possibly because of limited statistical power. Compared with healthy twins, IBD patients shared fewer clonotypes with other individuals, and the difference was most pronounced in patients with signs of disease activity. No single strong signal or clonotype linked to IBD turned up in the results, so the idea that one exists was not supported. Measured by the inverse Simpson index, TCRbeta repertoire diversity was lower in IBD patients than in their healthy co-twins.

About this clonotype itself: Its antigen is not yet known.

CDR1 and CDR2 are read off the germline V gene as SGHTA and FQGNSA. Including the terminal cysteine and phenylalanine, the CDR3 comprises 15 residues. No DNA appears here. Library construction relied on 5' RACE. Each TCR library was prepared from around 3.5 ug of total RNA. For each sample, cDNA synthesis with SMARTScribe reverse transcriptase was split into eight separate reactions. During cDNA synthesis, unique molecular identifiers containing a 6-nucleotide sample barcode were introduced by template switching. Amplification of TCRalpha and TCRbeta cDNA involved two nested PCRs of roughly 17 and 9 cycles, and each PCR was followed by bead purification. Before amplification, the cDNA was both treated with uracil DNA-glycosylase and purified with the QIAquick PCR purification kit. In the second PCR, Illumina TruSeq-compatible adapters and sample-specific barcodes were added. Library quality and concentration were checked on TapeStation and Qubit, and libraries were pooled at about 5 ng each. Sequencing of pooled libraries was carried out on an Illumina HiSeq2500 single-index Rapid Run using 2 x 100 bp reads and custom sequencing primers. The authors' pipeline ran thus. MiGEC version 1.2.6 was used for UMI-based consensus assembly to correct PCR and sequencing errors. V(D)J alignment, clonotype assembly and CDR3 extraction were performed with MiXCR version 2.1.1. Normalisation of gene usage, clonotype sharing and MAIT/NKT TCR abundance was achieved by analysing the top 1000, 10 000 and 20 000 clonotypes per sample. After downsampling to 27 000 UMIs, diversity was calculated as the inverse Simpson index using the vegan R package. Statistical testing used paired Mann-Whitney U tests on the discordant twin pairs and applied Benjamini-Hochberg correction for multiple testing. TCRdb reprocessed the reads into one record per CDR3 protein sequence, lacking DNA. None of the V and J calls come from the authors' own analysis; TCRdb made them. This sample's table lists 200,000 to 250,000 distinct CDR3 sequences. The ten largest account for 7.7% of the sample.

From each donor, a 2.5 ml peripheral blood sample was collected into PAXgene tubes and kept at -80 degrees C. Total RNA was isolated from whole blood with the PAXgene blood miRNA kit on an automated QIAcube, without T cell sorting. Peripheral blood from monozygotic twin pairs, either concordant or discordant for inflammatory bowel disease, underwent deep TCRalpha and TCRbeta repertoire profiling that used unique molecular barcoding. Smoking habits were recorded for all twin pairs, and individuals were classified as current, former or never smokers. Recombination joined TRBV7-2 with TRBJ2-6. The source material was blood. The receptor was derived from a human donor with ulcerative colitis or Crohn's disease, or a healthy co-twin of an affected twin (not recorded which). The CDR3 reads as follows: CASSLALSGANVLTF.